The 23 T cell receptor beta chains below were found in one sample sequenced in a study of blood T cell repertoires in COVID-19. The data were produced by immunoSEQ multiplex PCR, yet TCRdb's version contains in-frame clones alone and is incomplete. The sample includes a few hundred thousand clones, approximately 90% seen only once; the top ten take 6% to 6.5%. Specimen: peripheral blood. These receptors all come from a woman between 25 and 40 years old with COVID-19, enrolled during active disease.

This sequence joins TRBV7-2 and TRBJ1-1; 10 nucleotides match TRBD1. V dropped 0 bases and J dropped 4; count of bases not matched to a gene: 14. CDR1 is SGHTA and CDR2 is FQGNSA in the germline V gene. CDR3 length: 19 amino acids. The CDR3 DNA sequence: TGTGCCAGCAGCTTAGCGGACAGGGGGTACGGGGCAGGGCGCACTGAAGCTTTCTTT. It yields the protein CASSLADRGYGAGRTEAFF.

This chain links TRBV25-1 with TRBJ2-1; the D gene is possibly TRBD2 (6 bases). The CDR3 consists of 15 residues. V was trimmed by 2 bases and J by 8 bases, leaving 16 bases between them. CDR1 and CDR2 from the germline V gene are MGHDK and SYGVNS. The CDR3 sequence is CASSEPGLLIYEQFF. The DNA for the CDR3 is TGTGCCAGCAGTGAACCCGGACTACTCATATATGAGCAGTTCTTC.

This chain joins TRBV19 and TRBJ2-2, with TRBD2 identical over 11 bases. V shed 5 bases, J shed 4 bases, and the junction held 6 bases outside the gene matches. The CDR3 loop spans 16 amino acids. Germline V gene data show CDR1 as LNHDA and CDR2 as SQIVND (reference sequence). CDR3 in amino acids: CASSGSGRASTGELFF. CDR3 in DNA: TGTGCCAGTAGTGGTAGCGGGAGGGCCAGCACCGGGGAGCTGTTTTTT.

V gene TRBV11-2 combines with J gene TRBJ2-5; D unresolved. V was trimmed by 5 bases and J by 0 bases, leaving 10 bases between them. The CDR3 covers 14 residues. Germline-derived CDR1 and CDR2 are SGHAT and FQNNGV. The CDR3 DNA reads as TGTGCCAGCAGCCGCGGAGACTACCAAGAGACCCAGTACTTC. This encodes CASSRGDYQETQYF. Full variable domain (rest looked up from reference TRBV11-2 and TRBJ2-5): EAGVAQSPRYKIIEKRQSVAFWCNPISGHATLYWYQQILGQGPKLLIQFQNNGVVDDSQLPKDRFSAERLKGVDSTLKIQPAKLEDSAVYLCASSRGDYQETQYFGPGTRLLVL.

The chain links TRBV7-8 to TRBJ2-1, with D maybe TRBD2 (6 bases). V was shortened by 5 bases and J by 4 bases, with 18 bases between the two germline ends. The CDR3 is made up of 16 amino acids. The germline V gene encodes CDR1 SGHVS and CDR2 FQNEAQ. This CDR3 is CASSLRPAGLYNEQFF. The CDR3 DNA reads as TGTGCCAGCAGCCTGCGGCCGGCGGGACTTTACAATGAGCAGTTCTTC.

The V call is TRBV7-9, the J call TRBJ1-4, with D possibly being TRBD1 (5 bases). CDR1 is SEHNR and CDR2 is FQNEAQ in the germline V gene (reference sequence). The germline V and J ends were trimmed by 1 base and 10 bases, with 13 bases remaining between them. This CDR3 contains 14 residues. The CDR3 region is CASSLEGQGRKLFF. The CDR3 DNA follows: TGTGCCAGCAGCTTAGAAGGGCAGGGTCGAAAACTGTTTTTT. The full variable domain, rest sourced from reference TRBV7-9 and TRBJ1-4, is DTGVSQNPRHKITKRGQNVTFRCDPISEHNRLYWYRQTLGQGPEFLTYFQNEAQLEKSRLLSDRFSAERPKGSFSTLEIQRTEQGDSAMYLCASSLEGQGRKLFFGSGTQLSVL.

This chain connects TRBV6-5 to TRBJ2-1; D is uncertain. Trimming shortened V by 6 bases and J by 7 bases, and 7 bases separated the two germline ends. CDR3 length: 11 amino acids. Germline CDR1 and CDR2: MNHEY and SVGAGI. CDR3: CASSRGNEQFF. The CDR3 DNA reads TGTGCCAGCAGCCGCGGAAATGAGCAGTTCTTC.

The chain has TRBV5-1 and TRBJ2-2, with D possibly TRBD2 on 5 matching bases. The V gene lost 4 bases and the J gene lost 6 bases, with 19 bases spanning the gap. Per the germline V gene, CDR1 is SGHRS and CDR2 is YFSETQ. This CDR3 has 16 amino acids. CDR3 DNA: TGCGCCAGCAGCACCCGTGGACCGATGGGAGCCGGGGAGCTGTTTTTT. This codes for CASSTRGPMGAGELFF.

The chain couples TRBV24-1 to TRBJ2-5; 8 bases are a match to TRBD1. Germline V CDR1 and CDR2: KGHDR, SFDVKD. The V segment lost 4 bases and the J segment 5 bases; nucleotides outside the gene matches: 8. The CDR3 covers 15 residues. In nucleotides, the CDR3 is TGTGCCACCAGTGACGACAGGGGAAGAGAGGAGACCCAGTACTTC. Its translation: CATSDDRGREETQYF.

This chain uses TRBV3-1 (or the pseudogene TRBV3-2) with TRBJ1-6; D might be TRBD1 (6 bases). Germline V gene sequence: CDR1 LGHDT, CDR2 YNNKEL (reference sequence). The CDR3 is 17 residues long. The V and J ends lost 5 bases and 7 bases respectively, with 21 bases between them. The CDR3 region has the DNA TGTGCCAGCAGCATCGTGGGGGCGGCAGACGAGAATTCACCCCTCCACTTT. It specifies CASSIVGAADENSPLHF.

The V and J genes are TRBV6-5 and TRBJ2-5; maybe TRBD2 (5 bases). Germline V gene sequence: CDR1 MNHEY, CDR2 SVGAGI. Trimming left V 0 bases short and J 4 bases short, with 12 bases between. This CDR3 is built from 15 residues. The CDR3 sequence: CASSYSTTIVETQYF. CDR3 DNA sequence: TGTGCCAGCAGTTACTCGACTACCATTGTAGAGACCCAGTACTTC.

The V gene is TRBV5-1, the J gene TRBJ1-2; TRBD1 matches at 10 bases. The CDR3 runs 17 residues. CDR1 and CDR2 from the germline V gene are SGHRS and YFSETQ. Trimming removed 0 bases from V and 1 base from J; junction bases left unmatched: 6. The CDR3 DNA follows: TGCGCCAGCAGCTTGGCATCCGGACAGGGGGTTAACTATGGCTACACCTTC. Encoded protein: CASSLASGQGVNYGYTF.

V and J are TRBV3-1 (or the pseudogene TRBV3-2) and TRBJ2-3, with a possible D match to TRBD2 (7 bases). CDR1 is LGHDT and CDR2 is YNNKEL in the germline V gene (reference sequence). The length of the CDR3 is 16 residues. V was shortened by 1 base and J by 2 bases, with 13 bases between the two germline ends. The CDR3 DNA reads as TGTGCCAGCAGCCAAGGGGAGGGGGGGCTCACAGATACGCAGTATTTT. Its translation: CASSQGEGGLTDTQYF.

The rearrangement links TRBV5-1 to TRBJ2-3; D remains unclear. Germline V gene data show CDR1 as SGHRS and CDR2 as YFSETQ. The CDR3 has 15 residues. V lost 2 bases to trimming and J lost 2 bases, with 12 bases between them. This CDR3 is CASSFEARTTDTQYF. The CDR3 DNA is TGCGCCAGCAGCTTTGAGGCAAGAACCACAGATACGCAGTATTTT. The full variable domain, with the rest looked up from reference TRBV5-1 and TRBJ2-3, is KAGVTQTPRYLIKTRGQQVTLSCSPISGHRSVSWYQQTPGQGLQFLFEYFSETQRNKGNFPGRFSGRQFSNSRSEMNVSTLELGDSALYLCASSFEARTTDTQYFGPGTRLTVL.

The chain uses TRBV11-3 and TRBJ2-1, with D perhaps TRBD2 (5 bases). V was shortened by 5 bases and J by 8 bases, with 16 bases between the two germline ends. The CDR3 totals 14 residues. Germline CDR1 and CDR2: SGHNT and YENEEA. The DNA for the CDR3 is TGTGCCAGCAGCCCACGGGATCAGGTCGATGAGCAGTTCTTC. Translating it yields CASSPRDQVDEQFF.

This sequence joins TRBV5-6 and TRBJ2-3; 11 bases align to TRBD2. Trimming removed 0 bases from V and 5 bases from J; junction bases left unmatched: 11. The germline V gene has CDR1 SGHDT and CDR2 YYEEEE. The CDR3 is 18 amino acids. CDR3 region: CASSLGGSGRAGRDTQYF. For the CDR3, the DNA is TGTGCCAGCAGCTTGGGGGGTAGCGGGAGGGCAGGTCGAGATACGCAGTATTTT.

This chain's CDR3 is CASSVAGLSGELFF. The CDR3 DNA is TGTGCCAGCAGCGTAGCTGGGCTGTCCGGGGAGCTGTTTTTT. The gene calls are TRBV9 and TRBJ2-2; D not resolved. The V gene lost 0 bases and the J gene lost 6 bases, with 9 bases spanning the gap. Germline CDR1 and CDR2: SGDLS and YYNGEE. The CDR3 runs to 14 residues. Looking up the rest from reference TRBV9 and TRBJ2-2 gives the full variable domain: DSGVTQTPKHLITATGQRVTLRCSPRSGDLSVYWYQQSLDQGLQFLIQYYNGEERAKGNILERFSAQQFPDLHSELNLSSLELGDSALYFCASSVAGLSGELFFGEGSRLTVL.

V usage is TRBV28 and J usage is TRBJ1-5; 8 bases align to TRBD1. The CDR3 is made up of 14 amino acids. After removal of 7 bases from V and 6 bases from J, the junction contained 8 bases not matched to a gene. Germline CDR1 MDHEN, CDR2 SYDVKM. CDR3 sequence reads: CASNRQGLGQPQHF. CDR3 nucleotide sequence: TGTGCCAGCAATCGACAGGGGCTGGGTCAGCCCCAGCATTTT.

This clone was seen only a few times. The chain carries TRBV18 and TRBJ1-5; D may be TRBD1 (5 bases). V was trimmed by 3 bases and J by 0 bases, leaving 9 bases between them. The CDR3 is made up of 15 amino acids. Germline lookup yields CDR1 KGHSH and CDR2 LQKENI. The CDR3 sequence is CASSPREDSNQPQHF. As DNA, the CDR3 is TGTGCCAGCTCACCCAGGGAGGATAGCAATCAGCCCCAGCATTTT.

This clone appeared a few times. The genes are TRBV5-4 and TRBJ2-5; TRBD2 aligns across 8 bases. The CDR3 extends over 15 amino acids. Per germline, CDR1 SGHNT and CDR2 YYREEE (reference sequence). Trimming removed 1 base from V and 3 bases from J; junction bases left unmatched: 5. CDR3 amino acids: CASSLNMRGEETQYF. The CDR3 nucleotides are TGTGCCAGCAGCTTGAATATGCGGGGGGAAGAGACCCAGTACTTC. The whole variable domain, remainder taken from reference TRBV5-4 and TRBJ2-5, is ETGVTQSPTHLIKTRGQQVTLRCSSQSGHNTVSWYQQALGQGPQFIFQYYREEENGRGNFPPRFSGLQFPNYSSELNVNALELDDSALYLCASSLNMRGEETQYFGPGTRLLVL.

This chain joins TRBV11-2 and TRBJ2-3, with 8 bases identical to TRBD2. The J segment lost 1 base and the V segment lost 4 bases, leaving 10 bases of the junction unmatched. This CDR3 spans 17 amino acids. The germline gives CDR1 SGHAT, CDR2 FQNNGV. In nucleotides, the CDR3 is TGTGCCAGCAGCTCCCCCCGCTTTAGCGGGGGCACAGATACGCAGTATTTT. Residues: CASSSPRFSGGTDTQYF.

The chain employs TRBV10-2 and TRBJ1-5; 7 bases line up with TRBD1. The trim removed 0 bases at V and 6 bases at J, leaving 5 bases unmatched. CDR3 size: 15 residues. In germline, CDR1 is WSHSY, CDR2 SAAADI. The CDR3 protein is CASSESSGTAQPQHF. As DNA, the CDR3 is TGCGCCAGCAGTGAGTCCTCCGGGACAGCTCAGCCCCAGCATTTT.

CDR3 sequence: CASSSPGASGSYEQYV. In DNA form, the CDR3 reads TGTGCCAGCAGCTCCCCGGGGGCTAGCGGGAGCTACGAGCAGTACGTC. V usage is TRBV7-9 and J usage is TRBJ2-7, with TRBD2 matching over 10 bases. Germline CDR1 SEHNR, CDR2 FQNEAQ (reference sequence). V was pared by 4 bases and J by 3 bases, with 9 bases of the junction left unmatched. CDR3 length: 16 amino acids.